The clone carrying this T cell receptor beta chain was observed once. Its matching antigen is unknown. Sample treatment: approximately nine-day PBMC culture with coronavirus spike peptide pools or control peptides (ViraFEST assay). Oncomine TCR Beta short-read sequencing was applied to DNA from cultured CD4+ T cells. TCRdb re-analysed the PCR reads in MiXCR, keeping a single row per CDR3 protein. The table has 15,000 to 25,000 distinct CDR3 sequences, roughly three fifths seen once; the top ten hold roughly 10%. This sample stems from a study of vaccination and CD4 T cells after COVID-19. This TCR came from a human donor who had recovered from COVID-19. Specimen: CD4+ T cells from blood, cultured in vitro.

The chain's CDR3 is CASSQDRANPGANAEAFF. CDR3 sequence (DNA): TGCGCCAGCAGCCAAGATAGGGCCAACCCAGGGGCCAACGCTGAAGCTTTCTTT. The rearrangement links TRBV4-1 to TRBJ1-1, with a possible D match to TRBD1 (6 bases). V was pared by 0 bases and J by 6 bases, with 23 bases between. Germline V gives CDR1 MGHRA, CDR2 YSYEKL. This CDR3 contains 18 residues.